Shown below are 23 T cell receptor beta chains from a single sample sequenced in a study of PD-1 blockade in classical Hodgkin lymphoma. Time point specified: cycle 4 day 1 (C4D1), after more than five weeks of nivolumab. In every patient, relapse followed autologous stem cell transplantation, while exposure to brentuximab vedotin differed. Using immunoSEQ multiplex PCR, the repertoire was profiled, and TCRdb retains in-frame clones only, with some absent. This table has fewer than 55,000 clones, around 80% appearing once. The sequencing here drew on peripheral blood mononuclear cells (PBMCs), taken before the fourth cycle of nivolumab. These receptors all come from a human donor with classical Hodgkin lymphoma.

The gene calls are TRBV27 and TRBJ1-5, with TRBD1 matching over 8 bases. CDR3 length equals 13 residues. Germline V CDR1 and CDR2: MNHEY, SMNVEV (reference sequence). V gave up 5 bases and J gave up 4 bases; unmatched junction bases: 1. CDR3 sequence: CASSGTGNQPQHF. CDR3 nucleotide sequence: TGTGCCAGCAGTGGGACAGGAAATCAGCCCCAGCATTTT.

The chain has TRBV27 and TRBJ2-1, with D possibly matching TRBD1 (6 bases). This CDR3 contains 13 residues. Germline CDR1 reads MNHEY; CDR2 reads SMNVEV (reference sequence). V lost 4 bases and J lost 6, with 10 bases in between. DNA for the CDR3: TGTGCCAGCAGTTCACGGGACATCAATGAGCAGTTCTTC. It yields the protein CASSSRDINEQFF.

V and J are TRBV11-2 and TRBJ1-1, with a tentative D call TRBD1 (6 bases). Deletions cut 0 bases from V and 8 bases from J, with 10 bases between. Per germline, CDR1 SGHAT and CDR2 FQNNGV. The CDR3 totals 13 residues. CDR3 loop: CASSLEPQGEAFF. DNA for the CDR3: TGTGCCAGCAGCTTAGAACCTCAGGGGGAAGCTTTCTTT.

CDR3 amino acids: CSGYEGLSEKLFF. The DNA for the CDR3 is TGCAGCGGGTACGAGGGGCTCTCTGAAAAACTGTTTTTT. This chain uses TRBV29-1 with TRBJ1-4; a possible D gene is TRBD1 (5 bases). The CDR3 is made up of 13 amino acids. Looked up from germline, CDR1 is SQVTM and CDR2 is ANQGSEA. V was trimmed by 7 bases and J by 7 bases, leaving 16 bases between them.

This chain uses TRBV7-6 with TRBJ2-6; 7 bases fit TRBD2. Germline values: CDR1 SGHVS, CDR2 FNYEAQ. V lost 5 bases and J lost 2; bases outside the gene matches: 12. This CDR3 is 18 amino acids long. The CDR3: CASSPRPTSFAGANVLTF. The DNA of the CDR3 is TGTGCCAGCAGCCCTAGACCGACTAGCTTTGCTGGGGCCAACGTCCTGACTTTC. Full variable domain (rest looked up from reference TRBV7-6 and TRBJ2-6): GAGVSQSPRYKVTKRGQDVALRCDPISGHVSLYWYRQALGQGPEFLTYFNYEAQQDKSGLPNDRFSAERPEGSISTLTIQRTEQRDSAMYRCASSPRPTSFAGANVLTFGAGSRLTVL.

This sequence joins TRBV5-5 and TRBJ2-5, with TRBD2 matching 7 bases. V gave up 2 bases and J gave up 2 bases; unmatched junction bases: 9. The CDR3 length is 16 residues. Germline-derived CDR1 and CDR2 are SGHKS and YYEKEE (reference sequence). CDR3 residues: CASSFPTPSGQETQYF. The CDR3 bases are TGTGCCAGCAGCTTTCCCACCCCTAGCGGACAAGAGACCCAGTACTTC.

V is TRBV13 and J is TRBJ2-2; D remains unclear. V lost 0 bases and J lost 7, with 3 bases in between. This CDR3 region has 12 residues. Germline-derived CDR1 and CDR2 are PRHDT and FYEKMQ (reference sequence). The CDR3, as DNA: TGTGCCAGCAGCTTAGGGTTCGGGGAGCTGTTTTTT. Protein: CASSLGFGELFF.

This rearrangement joins TRBV11-2 to TRBJ2-3, with D perhaps TRBD1 or TRBD2 (5 bases each). The germline V and J ends were trimmed by 3 bases and 4 bases, with 5 bases remaining between them. This CDR3 has 12 residues. Germline assignment: CDR1 SGHAT and CDR2 FQNNGV. CDR3 in amino acids: CASSLGADTQYF. CDR3 DNA: TGTGCCAGCAGCTTGGGGGCAGATACGCAGTATTTT.

This clone is medium-sized in the sample. CDR3 protein: CATEARIQTNTEAFF. The CDR3 coding sequence is TGTGCCACCGAGGCGAGGATACAGACGAACACTGAAGCTTTCTTT. This rearrangement joins TRBV2 to TRBJ1-1; D ambiguous. Germline CDR1 SNHLY, CDR2 FYNNEI. CDR3 length: 15 residues. Trimming shortened V by 10 bases and J by 1 base, and 19 bases separated the two germline ends.

V usage is TRBV29-1 and J usage is TRBJ2-7; D is possibly TRBD1 (6 bases). The CDR3 length is 14 residues. Germline values: CDR1 SQVTM, CDR2 ANQGSEA. V lost 1 base and J 2 bases, leaving 12 bases between the germline ends. CDR3 region: CSVEGVGGPYEQYF. The CDR3 DNA reads as TGCAGCGTTGAAGGGGTAGGGGGTCCCTACGAGCAGTACTTC.

This sequence joins TRBV9 and TRBJ2-1; 10 bases map to TRBD2. Trimming cost V 0 bases and J 4 bases; bases outside gene matches: 10. The CDR3 runs 18 residues. Germline-derived CDR1 and CDR2 are SGDLS and YYNGEE. CDR3 residues: CASSVATSGMGSYNEQFF. CDR3 coding DNA: TGTGCCAGCAGCGTAGCCACTAGCGGGATGGGTTCATACAATGAGCAGTTCTTC.

The V and J genes are TRBV6-6 and TRBJ2-1, with D tentatively TRBD1 (6 bases). Trimming cost V 5 bases and J 10 bases, with 15 bases left between them. The CDR3 has 13 amino acids. CDR1 and CDR2 from the germline V gene are MNHNY and SVGAGI (reference sequence). This CDR3 reads CASSLSGDVEQFF. The CDR3 coding sequence is TGTGCCAGCAGTCTATCAGGGGACGTGGAGCAGTTCTTC.

The V and J genes are TRBV5-1 and TRBJ2-7; D perhaps matches TRBD1 (5 bases). Per germline, CDR1 SGHRS and CDR2 YFSETQ. CDR3 size: 12 residues. V shed 0 bases and J shed 10 bases, with 11 bases lying between them. The CDR3 spells CASSLDGAFQYF. DNA of the CDR3: TGCGCCAGCAGCTTGGATGGGGCGTTTCAGTACTTC.

The chain employs TRBV30 and TRBJ1-5; D gene ambiguous. The CDR3 is 14 residues long. CDR1 is GTSNPN, CDR2 SVGIG, per germline (reference sequence). Trimming removed 0 bases at V and 7 bases at J, with 13 bases between. As DNA, the CDR3 is TGTGCCTGGAGTGTTTCCGGGGTTGGGCAGCCCCAGCATTTT. Its protein product is CAWSVSGVGQPQHF.

The CDR3 spells CASSLDRVIGELFF. The CDR3 nucleotides are TGTGCCAGCAGCTTGGACAGAGTCATCGGGGAGCTGTTTTTT. The chain joins TRBV11-1 to TRBJ2-2; perhaps TRBD1 as D (6 bases). CDR1 SGHAT and CDR2 FQDESV come from the germline V gene (reference sequence). This CDR3 has 14 residues. Trimming stripped 3 bases from V and 7 bases from J, with 12 bases between.

V and J are TRBV18 and TRBJ2-3, with 10 nucleotides matching TRBD2. V dropped 6 bases and J dropped 0; count of bases not matched to a gene: 6. The germline V gene encodes CDR1 KGHSH and CDR2 LQKENI. The CDR3 contains 16 residues. The CDR3 coding sequence is TGTGCCAGCTCCCCCAGGACTAGCGGAAGCACAGATACGCAGTATTTT. This codes for CASSPRTSGSTDTQYF. The whole variable domain, filled in from reference TRBV18 and TRBJ2-3, reads NAGVMQNPRHLVRRRGQEARLRCSPMKGHSHVYWYRQLPEEGLKFMVYLQKENIIDESGMPKERFSAEFPKEGPSILRIQQVVRGDSAAYFCASSPRTSGSTDTQYFGPGTRLTVL.

Concerning this clone: Distinct nucleotide sequences in the sample also encode this CDR3. The rearrangement uses TRBV19 and TRBJ1-4, with D tentatively TRBD1 (6 bases). The CDR3 is 14 residues long. Trimming stripped 6 bases from V and 11 bases from J, with 19 bases between. The germline CDR1 and CDR2 sequences are LNHDA and SQIVND (reference sequence). This chain's CDR3 is CASRDRDFEWKLFF. DNA for the CDR3: TGTGCCAGTAGGGACAGAGACTTTGAATGGAAACTGTTTTTT.

V gene TRBV5-1 combines with J gene TRBJ2-3, with TRBD2 identical over 9 bases. V lost 0 bases to trimming and J lost 5 bases; unmatched junction nucleotides: 4. The CDR3 covers 15 residues. Germline V gene sequence: CDR1 SGHRS, CDR2 YFSETQ. In nucleotides, the CDR3 is TGCGCCAGCAGCTTGGGCGGGAGGGCCGGAGATACGCAGTATTTT. Translated: CASSLGGRAGDTQYF.

The rearrangement joins TRBV19 to TRBJ1-2; 7 nucleotides align to TRBD1. Trimming took 8 bases from V and 6 from J; bases not matched to a gene: 21. Per germline, CDR1 LNHDA and CDR2 SQIVND (reference sequence). The CDR3 sequence is 17 residues long. The CDR3 sequence is CASAKPRGQQGMNGYTF. Written as DNA, the CDR3 is TGTGCCAGTGCAAAACCCCGAGGCCAACAGGGGATGAATGGCTACACCTTC. The complete variable domain, with remaining parts taken from reference TRBV19 and TRBJ1-2, reads DGGITQSPKYLFRKEGQNVTLSCEQNLNHDAMYWYRQDPGQGLRLIYYSQIVNDFQKGDIAEGYSVSREKKESFPLTVTSAQKNPTAFYLCASAKPRGQQGMNGYTFGSGTRLTVV.

This clone was recorded only once. The CDR3 bases are TGTGCCAGCAGTTCAGGGAGGGCCTACGAGCAGTACTTC. Translation gives CASSSGRAYEQYF. V usage is TRBV6-6 and J usage is TRBJ2-7, with 7 bases identical to TRBD2. V was clipped by 4 bases and J by 2 bases; unmatched bases: 2. Germline V gene sequence: CDR1 MNHNY, CDR2 SVGAGI (reference sequence). This CDR3 is 13 amino acids long.

The chain joins TRBV19 to TRBJ1-2; TRBD1 aligns across 8 bases. The CDR3 has 14 amino acids. CDR1 and CDR2 (germline): LNHDA, SQIVND (reference sequence). With V trimmed by 9 bases and J by 4 bases, 10 bases remained unmatched. This chain's CDR3 is CASRLRQGTYGYTF. The CDR3 DNA follows: TGTGCCAGCCGCCTCCGACAGGGGACCTATGGCTACACCTTC.

This rearrangement joins TRBV15 to TRBJ2-3, with 8 bases that match TRBD2. V lost 2 bases to trimming and J lost 11 bases; unmatched junction nucleotides: 12. In germline, CDR1 is LNHNV, CDR2 YYDKDF (reference sequence). There are 15 residues in the CDR3. In DNA form, the CDR3 reads TGTGCCACCAGCAGACTCGGGACTAGTGGCGGCAGGCAGTATTTT. The encoded protein is CATSRLGTSGGRQYF.

This clone was observed a few times. The V and J genes are TRBV5-6 and TRBJ2-1; unclear D gene. Trimming removed 4 bases from V and 5 bases from J, with 4 bases in between. The germline V gene has CDR1 SGHDT and CDR2 YYEEEE. The CDR3 runs 11 residues. CDR3 sequence reads: CASSQNNEQFF. The CDR3 nucleotides read TGTGCCAGCAGCCAGAACAATGAGCAGTTCTTC.